This entry features one TCR beta chain sequence. Included were adult ileal or ileocolonic Crohn's patients indicated for ileocolonic resection. The data derive from a study of T cell repertoires in ileal Crohn's disease. Study-wide background: At surgery, about 38% of patients smoked, with median disease duration 7.9 years.

Each sample's TCRB immunosequencing used roughly 500 nanograms of biopsy DNA. Clones were read by immunoSEQ multiplex PCR, and TCRdb kept only the in-frame ones, dropping some. The sample records more than 15,000 clones, about 60% being singletons. V gave up 9 bases and J gave up 0 bases, with 18 bases separating them. The CDR3 sequence is 17 residues long. Germline V gives CDR1 SNHLY, CDR2 FYNNEI. This TCR was recovered from an adult with Crohn's disease. The specimen was ileal tissue. The chain carries TRBV2 and TRBJ2-6; a possible D gene is TRBD2 (6 bases). The CDR3 DNA follows: TGTGCCAGTCACACCGGGACTTCCTACTCTGGGGCCAACGTCCTGACTTTC. It translates to CASHTGTSYSGANVLTF.